This paragraph reports one T cell receptor (beta chain). The specificity of this receptor is unknown. The record has no base qualities; no much larger clone is one base away. TCR CDR3 regions were amplified from genomic DNA by multiplex PCR using the deep immunoSEQ assay. For each cell subset, the extracted genomic DNA was distributed evenly across all wells of several immunoSEQ 96-well plates, and each plate served as one replicate. Each replicate PCR for sorted subsets received about 180 ng genomic DNA, equal to around 32,000 T cell genomes. The purified libraries were quantified using a Qubit 3.0 fluorometer, sized with a Bioanalyzer 2100, and then quantified again using the KAPA Library Quantification kit. Every immunoSEQ 96-well plate was sequenced on a separate single-read 150-cycle Illumina NextSeq 550 flow cell. In the authors' own workflow: Because the immunoSEQ output held only junctional sequences and lacked quality scores, the filtering could not match the filtering applied to full-length reads. Sequences were annotated with PyIR, a Python wrapper for IgBLAST v1.9, using IMGT germline references to assign V/J genes and CDR3. Reads were filtered out if the reads had weak V/J assignments (E-value above 1e-6), no CDR3, stop codons, out-of-frame junctions, or ambiguous translated residues. V3J clonotypes were defined by identical inferred V gene, J gene, and CDR3 amino acid sequence. The percentage overlap between two repertoires was calculated by dividing the number of shared unique clonotypes by the size of the smaller repertoire. Three approaches were used to assess repertoire richness: RTK rarefaction, the Chao1 estimator, and Recon v2.1 estimates of unobserved clonotypes. Generation probabilities for all TCRbeta clonotypes obtained by the gDNA method from a handful of donors were computed using OLGA. Held by TCRdb, this immuneACCESS table contains in-frame sequences only and omits some clones. Under half of the omission traces to an unresolved V gene where checked; the cause of the rest is unknown. V and J calls plus clone size are reproduced from that table; the DNA served to infer D and trimming. The sample includes over a million clones, with under 80% observed a single time. The ten biggest clones cover roughly 1.4% of the sample.

This record belongs to a study of shared clonotypes between healthy human individuals (dated by TCRdb to the early 2020s). General notes on the study: A couple of women and a few men aged 18 to 49 years were included in the cohort. To estimate repertoire size and how much clonotypes are shared between individuals, the study performed deep sequencing of blood TCR repertoires from about five healthy adults. For each donor, CD4 naive and CD4 memory were each given three plates, CD8 naive was given two plates, and CD8 memory was given one plate. Leukapheresis yielded between about 0.85 and 9 billion PBMCs per donor. Different laboratories and diverse techniques were used to prepare libraries and sequence TCR repertoires, to increase sequencing depth and limit assay-specific biases.

Relative to germline, V is 8 bases shorter and J is 1 base shorter, with 7 bases between their ends. CDR1 MDHEN and CDR2 SYDVKM are derived from the germline V gene. CDR3 length: 12 amino acids, cysteine to phenylalanine. The retained sequence is limited to the CDR3, 36 bases, with the frame set at the first base. The study at large found these results: Compared with non-shared clonotypes, clonotypes shared by all four sorted-subset donors had higher generation probabilities. Naive subsets generally had larger estimated clonotype richness than memory subsets. Only blood was sampled, and tissue TCR repertoires likely differ from those in blood. Rarefaction of sorted-subset datasets indicated incomplete sequencing despite the large sequencing depth. The genetic and exposure-history diversity represented was limited by the small number of donors. Pairwise subsampling indicated that sequencing depth was expected to affect the degree of clonotype sharing among donors. Approximately 5% of naive CD4, 3.5% of naive CD8, 2.3% of memory CD4, and approximately 0.4% of memory CD8 clonotypes were shared across a handful of donors.

The donors were healthy, HIV-negative adults who had no recently reported acute infections or vaccinations. Every donor was a Caucasian adult residing in Nashville, Tennessee, USA. CD4+ T cells were enriched by magnetic negative selection; naive cells were then positively selected on CD45RA, and the negative fraction formed the memory subset. After blood collection by leukapheresis, PBMCs were isolated using Ficoll-Histopaque density gradient centrifugation and then cryopreserved in the vapor phase of liquid nitrogen. Analytical flow cytometry was used to check the purity and quantity of every magnetically sorted T cell population. Genomic DNA was isolated from each sorted fraction and quantified by UV absorbance on a Nanodrop 2000c.

The rearranged chain carries TRBV28 and TRBJ2-3; no D gene call is confident. The source material was memory CD4+ T cells sorted from blood. This sample's cell subset or site label indicates: CD45RA-negative fraction. The sequence was obtained from a man between 18 and 35 years old in good health. Here is the DNA: TGTGCCAGCGGCTGGGGCACAGATACGCAGTATTTT. The encoded protein is CASGWGTDTQYF.